The rows below give T cell receptor beta chains drawn from one sample of a study of human T cells and chemical hapten exposure. TCRdb re-analysed the 5' RACE reads in MiXCR, keeping a single row per CDR3 protein. The table records 110,000 or so distinct CDR3 sequences, around a fifth of them present only once. These TCRs come from a human donor in good health. Both conserved end residues are part of each CDR3. The order of the fields is D gene, V gene, J gene, clone size, CDR3 protein, CDR3 DNA. A D gene is named only where the DNA matches it firmly. Expanded clones are given a class, and other clones once, few, many or no size at all.

d_gene: .; v_gene: TRBV30; j_gene: TRBJ2-3; abundance: once; CDR3aa: CARTLGSTDTQYF; CDR3nt: TGTGCCCGGACCCTGGGAAGCACAGATACGCAGTATTTT
d_gene: .; v_gene: TRBV29-1; j_gene: TRBJ2-7; abundance: few; CDR3aa: CSVDRDGSSYEQYF; CDR3nt: TGCAGCGTCGACCGGGACGGGAGCTCCTACGAGCAGTACTTC
d_gene: .; v_gene: TRBV2; j_gene: TRBJ2-7; abundance: .; CDR3aa: CASSEAGLGEQYF; CDR3nt: TGTGCCAGCAGTGAAGCGGGGCTAGGCGAGCAGTACTTC
d_gene: .; v_gene: TRBV18; j_gene: TRBJ2-7; abundance: few; CDR3aa: CASSPPGTSNEQYF; CDR3nt: TGTGCCAGCTCACCGCCCGGGACATCTAACGAGCAGTACTTC
d_gene: .; v_gene: TRBV20-1; j_gene: TRBJ2-7; abundance: few; CDR3aa: CSAPTAAYEQYF; CDR3nt: TGCAGTGCCCCTACGGCAGCCTACGAGCAGTACTTC
d_gene: .; v_gene: TRBV28; j_gene: TRBJ1-5; abundance: .; CDR3aa: CASNLNWGGQPQHF; CDR3nt: TGTGCCAGCAACTTGAACTGGGGCGGTCAGCCCCAGCATTTT
d_gene: .; v_gene: TRBV7-2; j_gene: TRBJ1-2; abundance: few; CDR3aa: CASSLEQFYGYTF; CDR3nt: TGTGCCAGCAGCTTAGAACAATTCTATGGCTACACCTTC
d_gene: TRBD1; v_gene: TRBV11-1; j_gene: TRBJ2-7; abundance: .; CDR3aa: CASSFLPGQTSYEQYF; CDR3nt: TGTGCCAGCAGCTTTTTGCCGGGACAGACTTCCTACGAGCAGTACTTC
d_gene: .; v_gene: TRBV5-6; j_gene: TRBJ2-2; abundance: .; CDR3aa: CASSLEPGDTGELFF; CDR3nt: TGTGCCAGCAGCTTGGAGCCCGGGGACACCGGGGAGCTGTTTTTT
d_gene: TRBD2; v_gene: TRBV28; j_gene: TRBJ2-3; abundance: .; CDR3aa: CASSVAGPGTDTQYF; CDR3nt: TGTGCCAGCAGTGTAGCGGGTCCGGGCACAGATACGCAGTATTTT
d_gene: .; v_gene: TRBV6-1; j_gene: TRBJ2-3; abundance: few; CDR3aa: CASNNRGDTQYF; CDR3nt: TGTGCCAGCAATAATAGAGGCGATACGCAGTATTTT
d_gene: .; v_gene: TRBV6-1; j_gene: TRBJ1-6; abundance: .; CDR3aa: CASSDGANSPLHF; CDR3nt: TGTGCCAGCAGTGACGGAGCAAATTCACCCCTCCACTTT
d_gene: .; v_gene: TRBV11-2; j_gene: TRBJ2-7; abundance: .; CDR3aa: CASSRWLAEQYF; CDR3nt: TGTGCCAGCAGCCGCTGGTTGGCAGAGCAGTACTTC
d_gene: TRBD1; v_gene: TRBV28; j_gene: TRBJ2-3; abundance: .; CDR3aa: CASSQDRFSDTQYF; CDR3nt: TGTGCCAGCAGTCAGGACAGGTTTTCAGATACGCAGTATTTT
d_gene: .; v_gene: TRBV4-1; j_gene: TRBJ2-1; abundance: .; CDR3aa: CASSQGRISDEQFF; CDR3nt: TGCGCCAGCAGCCAAGGCAGGATCTCGGATGAGCAGTTCTTC
d_gene: .; v_gene: TRBV6-1; j_gene: TRBJ2-1; abundance: .; CDR3aa: CASSEVLGGSYNEQFF; CDR3nt: TGTGCCAGCAGTGAAGTGTTAGGGGGCTCCTACAATGAGCAGTTCTTC
d_gene: .; v_gene: TRBV14; j_gene: TRBJ2-1; abundance: few; CDR3aa: CASSPTPGNPLGGQFF; CDR3nt: TGTGCCAGCAGCCCAACCCCCGGGAACCCATTAGGCGGGCAGTTCTTC
d_gene: .; v_gene: TRBV6-1; j_gene: TRBJ1-2; abundance: .; CDR3aa: CASSERHGIVGYTF; CDR3nt: TGTGCCAGCAGTGAAAGGCATGGTATAGTAGGCTACACCTTC
d_gene: .; v_gene: TRBV13; j_gene: TRBJ2-2; abundance: few; CDR3aa: CASSFRPGRATGELFF; CDR3nt: TGTGCCAGCAGCTTTAGGCCGGGACGGGCCACCGGGGAGCTGTTTTTT
d_gene: .; v_gene: TRBV29-1; j_gene: TRBJ2-1; abundance: few; CDR3aa: CSVVPGQPNEQFF; CDR3nt: TGCAGCGTTGTCCCGGGGCAGCCCAATGAGCAGTTCTTC
d_gene: .; v_gene: TRBV21-1; j_gene: TRBJ2-3; abundance: few; CDR3aa: CAEQHLTSGLTDTQYF; CDR3nt: TGTGCCGAGCAGCATCTTACTAGCGGCCTCACAGATACGCAGTATTTT